Listed below are T cell receptor beta chains from one sample, sequenced in a study of cytomegalovirus exposure and HLA in healthy donors. Sequencing used immunoSEQ multiplex PCR; TCRdb keeps in-frame clones, though not all of them. The profile shows some 100,000 clones, 77% of them singletons. Sample: PBMCs. Source of these receptors: a man between 45 and 60 years old in good health and CMV-seropositive. The conserved cysteine and the conserved F or W are not part of the CDR3 here.

v_call,cdr3_aa
TRBV25-1,ASSPGGRNSPLH
TRBV27,ASSLFGVGYGYT
TRBV19,ASSATGGDSPLH
TRBV7-6,ASSLAYQETQY
TRBV7-2,ASSLSPGLAGSTDTQY
TRBV29-1,SVEDATGFTEAF
TRBV4-1,ASSQEGQKDGQPQH
TRBV5-1,ASSLMRTSGGGNTGELF
TRBV4-1,ASSQDSHPRSPNTEAF
TRBV29-1,SVGQGDTTEAF
TRBV6-6,ASSASGLNSPLH
TRBV6-1,ASSVDRASYNEQF
TRBV27,ASGTSGAWDEQF
TRBV9,ASSVGGGVDEQY
TRBV9,ASSPLGVETGELF
TRBV18,ASSVSRGQSPLH
TRBV2,ASCPITGLGNQPQH
TRBV30,AWSRGGDNSPLH
TRBV2,ASSERQGGRLTGELF
TRBV5-4,ASSASGGSTDTQY
TRBV10-3,AISAMTGYEQY
TRBV4-1,ASSPEAGYDTGELF
TRBV29-1,SVSQGLSNQPQH
TRBV2,ASSEGRVGNNEQF
TRBV5-1,ASSFLLETQY
TRBV6-1,ASRETGDNEQF
TRBV7-2,ASSKDSIYGYT
TRBV5-5,ASSSSPDRSEAF